This TCR beta chain originates from a study of T cell responses to AZD1222 COVID-19 vaccine. Method: immunoSEQ multiplex PCR; TCRdb's copy keeps in-frame clones and lacks some. The sample consists of some 190,000 clones, around 87% of them appearing once. CDR1 MGHRA and CDR2 YSYEKL come from the germline V gene. Deletions cut 4 bases from V and 2 bases from J, with 11 bases between. This CDR3 spans 15 amino acids. The sequencing used peripheral blood, collected on day 0 of AZD1222 vaccination. The clonotype was recovered from an adult in good health. The rearrangement links TRBV4-1 to TRBJ2-2; D possibly corresponds to TRBD1 (6 bases). CDR3 sequence (DNA): TGCGCCAGCAGCCCTTCGGACAGAAACACCGGGGAGCTGTTTTTT. This gives the protein CASSPSDRNTGELFF.